This TCR beta chain appears in the sequencing data of a study of T cell clusters in autoimmune cytopenias. Points from the study as a whole: Exclusive TRB clusters were about 3-fold more numerous in healthy donors than in active autoimmune hepatitis. TRB repertoire shifts in secondary cytopenia and chronic lymphocytic leukemia mostly reflected lymphoma, not autoimmunity.

A remark on this clonotype: Antigen unknown.

TRB was amplified by touch-down multiplex PCR, primer pools A and B combined. TCRdb re-called the multiplex PCR reads and shows each CDR3 protein once, DNA omitted. The sample table sets out some 5,100 distinct CDR3 sequences. CDR3 size: 11 residues. Roughly 40,000 genome equivalents of blood DNA were amplified for TRB. In addition, the sample was reused for a study of T cell repertoires in aging, cancer and after chemotherapy. That paper adds: In cancer patients, declining TCR diversity with age involved lost richness and lost evenness.

The chain combines TRBV12-3 or TRBV12-4 with TRBJ2-1. Sequenced input: peripheral blood. The receptor comes from a human donor in good health. The CDR3 loop is CASSPLREQFF.